Described below is a single T cell receptor beta chain sequence and its context. Its matching antigen is unknown. The germline gene is not matched at one end of the junction; a read error may be the cause. This sample was taken from a study of blood T cells in healthy people across ages. Regarding the study as a whole: Older age coincided with a roughly linear decline in TCR beta diversity per million T cells.

CDR3 length: 17 amino acids. CDR1 MNHNS and CDR2 SASEGT come from the germline V gene. Sample-barcoded 5' priming and a J-beta primer mix drove a second PCR of roughly 7 to 11 cycles. TCRdb redid the calling of the 5' RACE reads with MiXCR, one entry per CDR3 protein. The sample records about 1.6 million distinct CDR3 sequences, about 35% being singletons. The chain recombines TRBV6-1 with TRBJ2-3; D is uncertain. This TCR derives from a woman aged 25 to 45 in good health. The sequenced sample consisted of blood. In DNA, the CDR3 is TGCGCCAGCAGTGAAAAGTCTACAGCCCCTTCTCTTAATACGCAGTATTTT. Its protein product is CASSEKSTAPSLNTQYF.